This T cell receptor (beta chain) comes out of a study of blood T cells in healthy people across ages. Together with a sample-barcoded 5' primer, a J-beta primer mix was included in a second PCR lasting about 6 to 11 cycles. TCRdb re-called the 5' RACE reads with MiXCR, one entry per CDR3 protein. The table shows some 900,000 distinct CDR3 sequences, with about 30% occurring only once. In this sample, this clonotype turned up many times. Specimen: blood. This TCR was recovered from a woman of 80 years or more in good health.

CDR3 DNA: TGCGCCAGCAGCTTGGTGCCGTCAGGGTCCTACAATGAGCAGTTCTTC. Its translation is CASSLVPSGSYNEQFF. The V and J genes are TRBV5-1 and TRBJ2-1, with D maybe TRBD1 (5 bases). Trimming removed 0 bases from V and 1 base from J, with 11 bases in between. This CDR3 has 16 residues. Germline CDR1 reads SGHRS; CDR2 reads YFSETQ.